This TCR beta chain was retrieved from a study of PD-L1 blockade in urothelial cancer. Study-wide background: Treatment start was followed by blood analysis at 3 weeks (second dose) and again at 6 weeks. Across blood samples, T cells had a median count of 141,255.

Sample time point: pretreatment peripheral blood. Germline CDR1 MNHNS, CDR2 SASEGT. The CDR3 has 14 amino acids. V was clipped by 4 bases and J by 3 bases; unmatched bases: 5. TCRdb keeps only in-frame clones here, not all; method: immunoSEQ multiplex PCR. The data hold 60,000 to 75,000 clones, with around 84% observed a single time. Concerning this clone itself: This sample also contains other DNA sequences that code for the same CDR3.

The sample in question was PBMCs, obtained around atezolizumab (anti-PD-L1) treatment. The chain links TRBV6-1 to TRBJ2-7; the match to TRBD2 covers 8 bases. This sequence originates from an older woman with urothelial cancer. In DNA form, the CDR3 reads TGTGCCAGCAGTGTAGGCGGGGGGAACTACGAGCAGTACTTC. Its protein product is CASSVGGGNYEQYF.